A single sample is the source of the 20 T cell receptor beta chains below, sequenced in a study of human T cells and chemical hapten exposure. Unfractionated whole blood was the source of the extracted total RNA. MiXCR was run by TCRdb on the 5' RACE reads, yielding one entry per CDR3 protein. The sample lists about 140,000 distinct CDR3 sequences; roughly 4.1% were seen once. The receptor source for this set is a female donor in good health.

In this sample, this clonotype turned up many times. The CDR3 loop reads CAWSVLRGLRSPLHF. DNA for the CDR3: TGTGCCTGGAGTGTACTCAGGGGGCTCAGGTCACCCCTCCACTTT. The V call is TRBV30, the J call TRBJ1-6, with TRBD1 matching 8 bases. The CDR3 is 15 amino acids. V lost 0 bases and J lost 10; bases outside the gene matches: 8. CDR1 and CDR2 from the germline V gene are GTSNPN and SVGIG (reference sequence).

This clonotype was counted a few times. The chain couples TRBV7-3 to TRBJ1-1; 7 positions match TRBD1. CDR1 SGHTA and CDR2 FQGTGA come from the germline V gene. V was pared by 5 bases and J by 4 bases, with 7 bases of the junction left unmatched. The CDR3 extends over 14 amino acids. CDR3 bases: TGTGCCAGCAGCCCGGACAGGTGTTCCACTGAAGCTTTCTTT. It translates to CASSPDRCSTEAFF.

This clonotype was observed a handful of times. Written as DNA, the CDR3 is TGTGCCAGCAGCGGTTCAGGGAATCAGCCCCAGCATTTT. Its translation: CASSGSGNQPQHF. The gene calls are TRBV7-9 and TRBJ1-5, with a tentative D call TRBD1 (5 bases). Germline V CDR1 and CDR2: SEHNR, FQNEAQ (reference sequence). V shed 5 bases and J shed 4 bases, with 9 bases lying between them. This CDR3 contains 13 residues.

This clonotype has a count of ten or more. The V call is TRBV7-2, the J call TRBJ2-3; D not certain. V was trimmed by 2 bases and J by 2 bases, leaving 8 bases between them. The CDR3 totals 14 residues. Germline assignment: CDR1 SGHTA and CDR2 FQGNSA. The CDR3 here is CASSLTPATDTQYF. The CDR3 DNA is TGTGCCAGCAGCTTAACGCCAGCCACAGATACGCAGTATTTT. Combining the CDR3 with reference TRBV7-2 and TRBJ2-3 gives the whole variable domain GAGVSQSPSNKVTEKGKDVELRCDPISGHTALYWYRQSLGQGLEFLIYFQGNSAPDKSGLPSDRFSAERTGGSVSTLTIQRTQQEDSAVYLCASSLTPATDTQYFGPGTRLTVL.

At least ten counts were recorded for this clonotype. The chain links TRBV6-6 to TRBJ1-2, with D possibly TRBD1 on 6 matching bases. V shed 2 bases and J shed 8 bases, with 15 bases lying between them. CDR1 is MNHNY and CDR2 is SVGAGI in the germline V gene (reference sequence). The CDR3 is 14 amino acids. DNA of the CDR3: TGTGCCAGCAGTTACGACGGGACAAGGGGCGGCTACACCTTC. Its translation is CASSYDGTRGGYTF.

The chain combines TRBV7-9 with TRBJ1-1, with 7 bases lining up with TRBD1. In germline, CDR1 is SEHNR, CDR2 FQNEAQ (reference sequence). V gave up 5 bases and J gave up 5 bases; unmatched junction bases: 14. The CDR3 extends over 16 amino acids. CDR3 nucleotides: TGTGCCAGCAGCCCAGGGGGGTGGGCAGCGAGGACTGAAGCTTTCTTT. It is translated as CASSPGGWAARTEAFF. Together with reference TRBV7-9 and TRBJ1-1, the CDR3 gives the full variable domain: DTGVSQNPRHKITKRGQNVTFRCDPISEHNRLYWYRQTLGQGPEFLTYFQNEAQLEKSRLLSDRFSAERPKGSFSTLEIQRTEQGDSAMYLCASSPGGWAARTEAFFGQGTRLTVV.

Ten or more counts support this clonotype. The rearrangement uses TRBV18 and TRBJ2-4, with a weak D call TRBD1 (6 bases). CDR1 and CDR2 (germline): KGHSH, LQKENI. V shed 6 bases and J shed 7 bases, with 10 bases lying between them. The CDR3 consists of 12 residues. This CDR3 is CASSPRGNIQYF. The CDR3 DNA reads TGTGCCAGCTCCCCAAGGGGGAACATTCAGTACTTC.

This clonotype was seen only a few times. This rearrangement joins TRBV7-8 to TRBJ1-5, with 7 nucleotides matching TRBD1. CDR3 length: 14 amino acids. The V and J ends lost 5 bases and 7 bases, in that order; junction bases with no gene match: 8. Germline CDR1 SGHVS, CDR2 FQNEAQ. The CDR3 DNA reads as TGTGCCAGCAGCCGCAGGGACAGCCTACAGCCCCAGCATTTT. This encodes CASSRRDSLQPQHF.

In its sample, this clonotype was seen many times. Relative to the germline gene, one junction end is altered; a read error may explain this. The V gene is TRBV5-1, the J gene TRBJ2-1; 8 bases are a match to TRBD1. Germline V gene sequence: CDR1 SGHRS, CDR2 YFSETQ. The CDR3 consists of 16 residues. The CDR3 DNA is TGCGCCAGCAGCTTGGCCAAGACAGGGGCCTACTATGAGCAGTTCTTC. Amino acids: CASSLAKTGAYYEQFF.

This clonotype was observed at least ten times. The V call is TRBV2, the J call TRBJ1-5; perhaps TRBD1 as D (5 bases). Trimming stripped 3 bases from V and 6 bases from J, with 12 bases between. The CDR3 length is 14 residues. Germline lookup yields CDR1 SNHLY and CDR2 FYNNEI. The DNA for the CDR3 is TGTGCCAGCAGTGACAGGGTTGCGCGTCAGCCCCAGCATTTT. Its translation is CASSDRVARQPQHF.

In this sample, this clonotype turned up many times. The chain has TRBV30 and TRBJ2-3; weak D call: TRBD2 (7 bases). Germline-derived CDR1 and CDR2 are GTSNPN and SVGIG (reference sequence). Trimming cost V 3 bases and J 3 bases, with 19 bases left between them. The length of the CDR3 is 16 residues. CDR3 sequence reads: CAWSGEGGEVTDTQYF. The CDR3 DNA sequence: TGTGCCTGGAGCGGGGAGGGGGGGGAGGTAACAGATACGCAGTATTTT.

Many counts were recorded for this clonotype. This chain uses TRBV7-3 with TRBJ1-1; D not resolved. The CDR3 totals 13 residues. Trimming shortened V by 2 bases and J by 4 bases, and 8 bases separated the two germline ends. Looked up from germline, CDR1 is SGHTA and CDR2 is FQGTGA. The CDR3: CASSLYWGTEAFF. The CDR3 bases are TGTGCCAGCAGCTTATACTGGGGCACTGAAGCTTTCTTT.

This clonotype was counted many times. The CDR3: CASSSSGSYYSNQPQHF. The CDR3 DNA is TGTGCCAGCAGCTCGAGCGGGTCCTATTATAGCAATCAGCCCCAGCATTTT. The chain employs TRBV7-8 and TRBJ1-5; D gene ambiguous. Deletions cut 4 bases from V and 0 bases from J, with 16 bases between. Per the germline V gene, CDR1 is SGHVS and CDR2 is FQNEAQ. This CDR3 region has 17 residues.

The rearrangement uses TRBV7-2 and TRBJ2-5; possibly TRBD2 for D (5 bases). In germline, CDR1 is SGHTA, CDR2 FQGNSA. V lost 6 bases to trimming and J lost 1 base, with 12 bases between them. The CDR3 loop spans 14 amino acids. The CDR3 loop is CASRTQSGQETQYF. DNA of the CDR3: TGTGCCAGCAGAACCCAGAGCGGCCAAGAGACCCAGTACTTC.

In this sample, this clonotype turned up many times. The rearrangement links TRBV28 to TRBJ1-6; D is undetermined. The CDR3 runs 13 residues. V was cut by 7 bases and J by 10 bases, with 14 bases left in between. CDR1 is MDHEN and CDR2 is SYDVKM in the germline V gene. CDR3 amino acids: CASTRMNQSPLHF. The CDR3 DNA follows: TGTGCCAGCACACGAATGAATCAGTCACCCCTCCACTTT.

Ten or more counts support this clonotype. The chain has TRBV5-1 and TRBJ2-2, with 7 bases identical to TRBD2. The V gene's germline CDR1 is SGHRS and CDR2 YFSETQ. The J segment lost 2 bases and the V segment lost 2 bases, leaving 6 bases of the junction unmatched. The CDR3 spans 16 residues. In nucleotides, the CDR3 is TGCGCCAGCAGCTTAGTGGTAGCGGGCAACACCGGGGAGCTGTTTTTT. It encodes CASSLVVAGNTGELFF.

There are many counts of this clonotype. This CDR3 reads CASSFFLSSVAYEQYF. Here the CDR3 DNA reads TGTGCCAGCAGCTTCTTTCTCTCCTCCGTTGCCTACGAGCAGTACTTC. This chain joins TRBV7-2 and TRBJ2-7; no clear D. The germline V gene encodes CDR1 SGHTA and CDR2 FQGNSA. V lost 3 bases and J 2 bases, leaving 17 bases between the germline ends. The length of the CDR3 is 16 residues.

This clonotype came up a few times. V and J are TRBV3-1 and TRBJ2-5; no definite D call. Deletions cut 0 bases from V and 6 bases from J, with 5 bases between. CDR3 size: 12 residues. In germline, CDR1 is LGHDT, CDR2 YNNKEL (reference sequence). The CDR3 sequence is CASSQDRQTQYF. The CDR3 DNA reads TGTGCCAGCAGCCAAGATCGACAGACCCAGTACTTC.

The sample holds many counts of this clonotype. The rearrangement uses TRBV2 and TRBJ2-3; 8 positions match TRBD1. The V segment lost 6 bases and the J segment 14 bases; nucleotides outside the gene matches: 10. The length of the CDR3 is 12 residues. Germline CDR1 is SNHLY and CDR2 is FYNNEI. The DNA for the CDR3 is TGTGCCAGCAGGGAGAACGGGGACAGGCGGTATTTT. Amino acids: CASRENGDRRYF.

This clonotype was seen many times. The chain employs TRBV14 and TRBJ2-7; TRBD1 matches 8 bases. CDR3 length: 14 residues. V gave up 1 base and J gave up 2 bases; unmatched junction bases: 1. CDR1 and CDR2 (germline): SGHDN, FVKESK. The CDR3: CASSQVRGPYEQYF. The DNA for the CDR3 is TGTGCCAGCAGCCAAGTCAGGGGGCCCTACGAGCAGTACTTC.